This TCR beta chain was profiled in a study of blood T cell repertoires in COVID-19. Study as a whole: Sources were T cells, B-cell-depleted T cells, or PBMCs; the material itself was cDNA or gDNA.

The authors' processing: Reference gene primer amplification gave nucleated cell count estimates. The method was immunoSEQ multiplex PCR; TCRdb's version includes in-frame clones alone and lacks a portion of them. The V and J calls and clone size were taken over from that table, and D and trimming were inferred from the DNA. The profile shows nearly 80,000 clones, 70% to 90% of them singletons. Germline loops: CDR1 SNHLY, CDR2 FYNNEI. Deletions cut 6 bases from V and 6 bases from J, with 14 bases between. CDR3 length: 13 amino acids. The receptor was derived from a woman older than 75 with active or convalescent COVID-19. The material sequenced was peripheral blood. This chain uses TRBV2 with TRBJ1-2; D is unclear. In nucleotides, the CDR3 is TGTGCCAGCAGAACCTCGACGGGGAATGGCTACACCTTC. Translation gives CASRTSTGNGYTF.